One sample yielded the 17 T cell receptor beta chains listed below, sequenced in a study of cytomegalovirus exposure and HLA in healthy donors. The study ran its PCR with 60 Vbeta and 13 Jbeta primers. TCRdb keeps only in-frame clones here, not all; method: immunoSEQ multiplex PCR. The sample contains about 130,000 clones, approximately 61% of which appear only once. Sequencing was performed on PBMCs. The receptor source for this set is a man aged 25 to 40 in good health and CMV-seropositive.

The genes are TRBV10-3 and TRBJ1-5; D is possibly TRBD1 (6 bases). The CDR3 is 13 amino acids. CDR1 is ENHRY, CDR2 SYGVKD, per germline. Trimming pared 0 bases from V and 6 bases from J, leaving 6 bases between. This CDR3 reads CAISESGGQPQHF. CDR3 DNA: TGTGCCATCAGTGAGTCAGGGGGTCAGCCCCAGCATTTT.

The sample holds a few counts of this clone. V and J are TRBV11-2 and TRBJ1-5; the D gene is possibly TRBD1 (5 bases). V was clipped by 2 bases and J by 6 bases, with 17 bases between them. CDR3 length: 16 residues. Germline CDR1 is SGHAT and CDR2 is FQNNGV. CDR3 loop: CASSLSGAGLSQPQHF. For the CDR3, the DNA is TGTGCCAGCAGCTTAAGCGGGGCAGGGCTTTCTCAGCCCCAGCATTTT.

This chain connects TRBV7-8 to TRBJ2-5, with 14 bases identical to TRBD2. The CDR3 extends over 16 amino acids. CDR1 is SGHVS, CDR2 FQNEAQ, per germline. Germline trimming cut 5 bases from V and 7 bases from J; bases unmatched to any gene: 9. The CDR3 bases are TGTGCCAGCAGCCCGGGACTAGCGGGAGTGAAGGTGACCCAGTACTTC. Its translation: CASSPGLAGVKVTQYF.

The rearrangement links TRBV6-5 to TRBJ1-1; TRBD1 matches 7 bases. Germline V CDR1 and CDR2: MNHEY, SVGAGI. V shed 7 bases, J shed 3 bases, and the junction held 8 bases outside the gene matches. The CDR3 has 14 amino acids. DNA for the CDR3: TGTGCCAGCACCTCGGGACAGTATTACACTGAAGCTTTCTTT. Its protein is CASTSGQYYTEAFF.

The genes are TRBV19 and TRBJ2-2, with a tentative D call TRBD2 (6 bases). From germline, CDR1 is LNHDA and CDR2 SQIVND (reference sequence). This CDR3 is built from 17 residues. V lost 6 bases and J lost 5, with 22 bases in between. CDR3 DNA: TGTGCCAGTAGGGGGGGATCCGGGAACTCTTTAACCGGGGAGCTGTTTTTT. Protein sequence: CASRGGSGNSLTGELFF. Using reference TRBV19 and TRBJ2-2 for the parts outside the CDR3, the full variable domain is DGGITQSPKYLFRKEGQNVTLSCEQNLNHDAMYWYRQDPGQGLRLIYYSQIVNDFQKGDIAEGYSVSREKKESFPLTVTSAQKNPTAFYLCASRGGSGNSLTGELFFGEGSRLTVL.

The CDR3, as DNA: TGTGCCAGCAGTGAACAGGGTGGAGTCAATGAGCAGTTCTTC. Translation gives CASSEQGGVNEQFF. V and J are TRBV6-4 and TRBJ2-1; D perhaps matches TRBD1 (6 bases). From germline, CDR1 is MRHNA and CDR2 SNTAGT. V lost 3 bases and J 6 bases, leaving 12 bases between the germline ends. This CDR3 comprises 14 residues.

The chain recombines TRBV4-3 with TRBJ2-2; D unresolved. V was shortened by 4 bases and J by 1 base, with 4 bases between the two germline ends. This CDR3 contains 13 residues. CDR1 LGHNA and CDR2 YSLEER come from the germline V gene. The CDR3 sequence: CASSPWNTGELFF. The CDR3 coding sequence is TGCGCCAGCAGCCCTTGGAACACCGGGGAGCTGTTTTTT.

For this clone: The junction departs from germline at one end; a sequencing error may be responsible. This chain links TRBV7-7 with TRBJ2-2; D may correspond to TRBD1 or TRBD2 (7 bases each). Germline CDR1 and CDR2: SSHAT and FNYEAQ (reference sequence). The CDR3 length is 13 residues. CDR3 protein: CASSGTVTGELFF. CDR3 DNA sequence: TGTGCTAGCAGCGGGACAGTCACCGGGGAGCTGTTTTTT.

This clone was recorded a few times. This sequence joins TRBV7-9 and TRBJ2-7; 7 bases are shared with TRBD2. The ends lost 3 bases at V and 2 bases at J; junction bases unmatched: 10. Germline V gene sequence: CDR1 SEHNR, CDR2 FQNEAQ (reference sequence). The CDR3 is 16 residues long. Written as DNA, the CDR3 is TGTGCCAGCAGCTTCTCAAGCGGGGCCTTGGCCTACGAGCAGTACTTC. This sequence encodes CASSFSSGALAYEQYF.

CDR3 protein: CSAPTAGLQETQYF. The DNA of the CDR3 is TGCAGCGCTCCCACAGCGGGACTCCAAGAGACCCAGTACTTC. The chain links TRBV29-1 to TRBJ2-5, with 7 nucleotides matching TRBD2. From germline, CDR1 is SQVTM and CDR2 ANQGSEA. The CDR3 consists of 14 residues. V was clipped by 7 bases and J by 1 base; unmatched bases: 9.

This clone was found a few times. The chain has TRBV7-9 and TRBJ2-1; 8 nucleotides agree with TRBD1. CDR1 is SEHNR and CDR2 is FQNEAQ in the germline V gene (reference sequence). The CDR3 spans 15 residues. J was trimmed by 5 bases and V by 1 base; bases with no gene match: 4. The CDR3 sequence: CASSLEDRVDNEQFF. CDR3 sequence (DNA): TGTGCCAGCAGCTTAGAGGACAGGGTTGACAATGAGCAGTTCTTC.

V and J are TRBV29-1 and TRBJ2-4, with 7 bases that match TRBD1. This CDR3 has 15 residues. With V trimmed by 2 bases and J by 2 bases, 6 bases remained unmatched. CDR1 and CDR2 from the germline V gene are SQVTM and ANQGSEA. The CDR3 is CSVEYRGGPKNIQYF. As DNA, the CDR3 is TGCAGCGTTGAATACAGGGGTGGTCCCAAAAACATTCAGTACTTC.

V gene TRBV5-6 combines with J gene TRBJ2-3, with a weak D call TRBD2 (6 bases). The germline V and J ends were trimmed by 0 bases and 2 bases, with 10 bases remaining between them. The CDR3 has 15 amino acids. From germline, CDR1 is SGHDT and CDR2 YYEEEE. CDR3 amino acids: CASSLAGEITDTQYF. DNA of the CDR3: TGTGCCAGCAGCTTGGCGGGGGAAATCACAGATACGCAGTATTTT.

As regards this clone: Other DNA sequences within the sample encode an identical CDR3. The chain is built from TRBV29-1 and TRBJ2-5; possible D gene TRBD1, 7 bases. Germline lookup yields CDR1 SQVTM and CDR2 ANQGSEA. The CDR3 consists of 12 residues. Between the trimmed V and J ends, which lost 6 bases and 1 base, there was a span of 9 bases. The DNA of the CDR3 is TGCAGCGTGCGGGACAGCCAAGAGACCCAGTACTTC. This gives the protein CSVRDSQETQYF.

This chain connects TRBV5-3 to TRBJ2-2, with 10 positions matching TRBD2. TRBV5-3 belongs to the ORF category, with a function that is uncertain. Losses at the gene ends were 2 bases for V and 4 bases for J; bases not matched to a gene: 8. The CDR3 is 17 amino acids. In DNA, the CDR3 is TGTGCCAGAAGCTTTGGACGAGCGGGAGGGAGCACCGGGGAGCTGTTTTTT. This gives the protein CARSFGRAGGSTGELFF.

CDR3 coding DNA: TGTGCCAGCAATACTAGATCTTTCACAGATACGCAGTATTTT. It translates to CASNTRSFTDTQYF. The gene calls are TRBV2 and TRBJ2-3, with D possibly being TRBD2 (5 bases). The CDR3 has 14 residues. The V gene's germline CDR1 is SNHLY and CDR2 FYNNEI. The V end was cut by 7 bases, the J end by 2 bases, with 13 bases between.

This clone appeared once. The rearrangement links TRBV6-1 to TRBJ2-5, with 7 bases fitting TRBD2. The CDR3 extends over 13 amino acids. Germline values: CDR1 MNHNS, CDR2 SASEGT. Losses at the gene ends were 10 bases for V and 3 bases for J; bases not matched to a gene: 8. As DNA, the CDR3 is TGTGCCACCACAATCGCGGGAGAAGAGACCCAGTACTTC. It encodes CATTIAGEETQYF.